Listed here are 3 T cell receptor beta chains from one sample, sequenced in a study of Tregs in tolerant kidney transplant recipients. Assay used: immunoSEQ multiplex PCR; TCRdb lists only in-frame clones, some missing. Among fewer than 150,000 clones listed, about 91% were seen once. Sequencing input: CD4+ T cells from blood. These receptors all stem from a human donor in good health.

The chain uses TRBV6-5 and TRBJ2-1; D gene ambiguous. V was trimmed by 0 bases and J by 3 bases, leaving 9 bases between them. Germline CDR1 MNHEY, CDR2 SVGAGI. CDR3 size: 15 residues. CDR3 in amino acids: CASSYSGIRYNEQFF. The CDR3 DNA is TGTGCCAGCAGTTACTCAGGTATACGCTACAATGAGCAGTTCTTC.

The CDR3 reads CAIASGFSRSPYNEQFF. The CDR3 DNA reads as TGTGCCATCGCGTCCGGATTTAGTCGGTCTCCCTACAATGAGCAGTTCTTC. The chain recombines TRBV10-3 with TRBJ2-1; D is uncertain. This CDR3 is 17 amino acids long. V was trimmed by 8 bases and J by 2 bases, leaving 22 bases between them. Germline lookup yields CDR1 ENHRY and CDR2 SYGVKD.

In nucleotides, the CDR3 is TGTGCCAGCAGCCGACAAAGGACAGGCCGCTATGGCTACACCTTC. The encoded protein is CASSRQRTGRYGYTF. The J gene is TRBJ1-2, the V gene TRBV5-8; 7 nucleotides align to TRBD1. V shed 4 bases and J 4 bases; nucleotides not matched to a gene: 10. This CDR3 region has 15 residues. The germline gives CDR1 SGHTS, CDR2 YDEGEE.